The following is a T cell receptor (beta chain) sequence with its context. Trimming cost V 5 bases and J 0 bases; bases outside gene matches: 6. The V gene's germline CDR1 is LNHDA and CDR2 SQIVND (reference sequence). The CDR3 has 16 amino acids. This sample is drawn from a study of blood T cell repertoires in COVID-19. About the study: Researchers got acute and convalescent COVID-19 samples from the United States, Italy and Spain. PBMCs, B-cell-depleted T cells, or T cells provided the cDNA or gDNA that made up the material.

Profiled with immunoSEQ multiplex PCR; TCRdb holds only in-frame clones, not every one. Of over 200,000 clones in the sample, around 89% were seen once. The sample consisted of peripheral blood. The TCR originated in a man aged 55 to 70 who had recovered from COVID-19. The V and J genes are TRBV19 and TRBJ2-1, with TRBD1 matching 8 bases. The DNA for the CDR3 is TGTGCCAGTAGTGGAGGACAGGGTCTCTCCTACAATGAGCAGTTCTTC. It specifies CASSGGQGLSYNEQFF.